The 30 T cell receptor beta chains below all came from one sample that was sequenced in a study of PD-1 blockade in classical Hodgkin lymphoma. Profiling relied on immunoSEQ multiplex PCR, and the TCRdb table lists in-frame clones only, not all of them. In the table there are fewer than 50,000 clones, around 78% of which are singletons. Time point defined: cycle 4 day 1 (C4D1), after more than five weeks of nivolumab. After autologous stem cell transplantation all patients relapsed, and prior brentuximab vedotin exposure differed between cohorts. Source: peripheral blood mononuclear cells (PBMCs), taken before the fourth cycle of nivolumab. The receptors shown here come from a human donor with classical Hodgkin lymphoma.

V and J are TRBV18 and TRBJ2-1, with TRBD2 as a possible D gene (5 bases). The V gene's germline CDR1 is KGHSH and CDR2 LQKENI. CDR3 size: 15 residues. Trimming removed 0 bases at V and 8 bases at J, with 14 bases between. CDR3 sequence: CASSPPPSTGDEQFF. CDR3 coding DNA: TGTGCCAGCTCACCACCGCCCTCGACCGGGGATGAGCAGTTCTTC.

This clone occurred a few times. This chain connects TRBV10-3 to TRBJ2-5; 9 positions agree with TRBD2. The CDR3 runs to 15 residues. V trimming: 4 bases; J trimming: 1 base; junction bases outside the gene matches: 4. Per germline, CDR1 ENHRY and CDR2 SYGVKD. The CDR3 here is CAISAVAGVQETQYF. Written as DNA, the CDR3 is TGTGCCATCAGTGCCGTAGCGGGGGTCCAAGAGACCCAGTACTTC.

The rearrangement links TRBV4-3 to TRBJ2-7; a weak D match, TRBD2 (6 bases). The CDR3 has 15 residues. Germline lookup yields CDR1 LGHNA and CDR2 YSLEER. Trimming took off 1 base at V and 1 base at J, with 11 bases between the two ends. The chain's CDR3 is CASSQVAGPSYEQYF. The CDR3 DNA is TGCGCCAGCAGCCAAGTTGCGGGACCTTCCTACGAGCAGTACTTC.

This clone was counted a single time. This sequence joins TRBV7-9 and TRBJ1-4; D perhaps matches TRBD1 (5 bases). Germline V CDR1 and CDR2: SEHNR, FQNEAQ (reference sequence). The V gene lost 6 bases and the J gene lost 8 bases, with 16 bases spanning the gap. This CDR3 is built from 14 residues. The CDR3 coding sequence is TGTGCCAGCAGGTCGACGGGGGGGAGCGAAAAACTGTTTTTT. Protein product: CASRSTGGSEKLFF.

Only one count was recorded for this clone. The rearrangement uses TRBV7-2 and TRBJ2-3, with D possibly being TRBD2 (5 bases). Germline V gene lookup returns CDR1 SGHTA and CDR2 FQGNSA. V lost 8 bases and J lost 5, with 14 bases in between. CDR3 size: 13 residues. CDR3 amino acids: CASAGGPQDTQYF. Here the CDR3 DNA reads TGTGCCAGCGCGGGCGGACCCCAAGATACGCAGTATTTT.

This sequence joins TRBV5-6 and TRBJ1-3; 7 bases align to TRBD1. CDR3 length equals 15 residues. Germline V CDR1 and CDR2: SGHDT, YYEEEE. V lost 4 bases, J lost 4 bases, and 8 bases stayed unmatched. CDR3 sequence: CASSPAQGFGNTIYF. The CDR3 DNA follows: TGTGCCAGCAGCCCGGCACAGGGGTTCGGAAACACCATATATTTT.

CDR3 amino acids: CAGGGGQETQYF. The CDR3 nucleotides are TGTGCCGGAGGAGGGGGCCAAGAGACCCAGTACTTC. This chain links TRBV6-6 with TRBJ2-5; D may match TRBD1 or TRBD2 (6 bases each). The germline CDR1 and CDR2 sequences are MNHNY and SVGAGI (reference sequence). The ends were cut back, 11 bases at V and 1 base at J, with 11 bases in the middle. The CDR3 has 12 residues.

V gene TRBV18 combines with J gene TRBJ1-2; D not resolved. This CDR3 spans 14 amino acids. Germline lookup yields CDR1 KGHSH and CDR2 LQKENI. The V end was cut by 2 bases, the J end by 0 bases, with 7 bases between. CDR3 in DNA: TGTGCCAGCTCACCAACCGAGACTAACTATGGCTACACCTTC. It codes for CASSPTETNYGYTF.

The CDR3 DNA reads TGTGCCAGCAGGATGGACAGAGAGACCCAGTACTTC. Encoded protein: CASRMDRETQYF. The genes are TRBV6-1 and TRBJ2-5; D might be TRBD1 (6 bases). The CDR3 runs 12 residues. Trimming removed 6 bases at V and 4 bases at J, with 9 bases between. Germline assignment: CDR1 MNHNS and CDR2 SASEGT.

J is TRBJ2-3 and V is TRBV7-9; weak D call: TRBD1 (6 bases). The CDR3 length is 15 residues. V lost 4 bases and J lost 4, with 15 bases in between. Germline V gene sequence: CDR1 SEHNR, CDR2 FQNEAQ (reference sequence). As DNA, the CDR3 is TGTGCCAGCAGCTGGATCGGGGCAGGGGCAGATACGCAGTATTTT. Its protein is CASSWIGAGADTQYF.

This clone was seen more than once but under ten times. The CDR3: CASSLGRSGHTEAFF. CDR3 DNA sequence: TGTGCCAGCAGCCTTGGGCGGTCAGGGCACACTGAAGCTTTCTTT. The genes are TRBV7-9 and TRBJ1-1, with TRBD1 as a possible D gene (5 bases). The germline V gene encodes CDR1 SEHNR and CDR2 FQNEAQ (reference sequence). The CDR3 runs to 15 residues. V was cut by 5 bases and J by 3 bases, with 16 bases left in between.

The chain carries TRBV19 and TRBJ1-3, with no clear D. V lost 6 bases to trimming and J lost 1 base, with 13 bases between them. Germline assignment: CDR1 LNHDA and CDR2 SQIVND (reference sequence). The length of the CDR3 is 15 residues. CDR3 DNA sequence: TGTGCCAGTAGCCTTCATGGAGATTCTGGAAACACCATATATTTT. Protein sequence: CASSLHGDSGNTIYF.

The chain combines TRBV7-2 with TRBJ1-5, with D possibly matching TRBD1 (5 bases). The CDR3 has 15 residues. V was trimmed by 4 bases and J by 7 bases, leaving 17 bases between them. Germline values: CDR1 SGHTA, CDR2 FQGNSA. Here the CDR3 DNA reads TGTGCCAGCAGCTCCCAGGGCAGGGAGAGCCAGCCCCAGCATTTT. Translation gives CASSSQGRESQPQHF.

The rearrangement links TRBV7-2 to TRBJ2-3, with a possible D match to TRBD2 (5 bases). V lost 5 bases and J lost 7, with 10 bases in between. The CDR3 is made up of 12 amino acids. Germline loops: CDR1 SGHTA, CDR2 FQGNSA. The CDR3 DNA reads TGTGCCAGCAGCCCTTCGACTAATACGCAGTATTTT. Encoded protein: CASSPSTNTQYF. The whole variable domain, filled in from reference TRBV7-2 and TRBJ2-3, reads GAGVSQSPSNKVTEKGKDVELRCDPISGHTALYWYRQSLGQGLEFLIYFQGNSAPDKSGLPSDRFSAERTGGSVSTLTIQRTQQEDSAVYLCASSPSTNTQYFGPGTRLTVL.

The V call is TRBV9, the J call TRBJ2-2; TRBD2 might be the D (6 bases). V lost 4 bases to trimming and J lost 6 bases, with 10 bases between them. CDR3 length: 13 residues. Germline V gives CDR1 SGDLS, CDR2 YYNGEE. The CDR3: CASSRRGSGELFF. CDR3 DNA sequence: TGTGCCAGCAGCAGGCGGGGTTCCGGGGAGCTGTTTTTT.

The genes are TRBV21-1 and TRBJ1-1; no DNA check was done on the table's D call, TRBD1. TRBV21-1 is a pseudogene. The CDR3 runs to 14 residues. As DNA, the CDR3 is TGTGCCAGCAGCAAAGCAACAGGAGAAACTGAAGCTTTCTTT. Translating it yields CASSKATGETEAFF.

This clone was counted between two and nine times. V usage is TRBV6-5 and J usage is TRBJ1-2; 9 bases are a match to TRBD1. Germline assignment: CDR1 MNHEY and CDR2 SVGAGI. The CDR3 consists of 15 residues. V gave up 6 bases and J gave up 8 bases; unmatched junction bases: 13. This chain's CDR3 is CASRGTGRLEKGYTF. CDR3 bases: TGTGCCAGCAGGGGGACAGGGAGGTTGGAGAAAGGCTACACCTTC.

This rearrangement joins TRBV7-9 to TRBJ1-1; D gene ambiguous. Germline V gene sequence: CDR1 SEHNR, CDR2 FQNEAQ (reference sequence). The CDR3 is 12 amino acids. V lost 5 bases to trimming and J lost 4 bases, with 8 bases between them. This CDR3 is CASSLIVTEAFF. The DNA of the CDR3 is TGTGCCAGCAGCCTTATAGTCACTGAAGCTTTCTTT. The full variable domain, in which reference TRBV7-9 and TRBJ1-1 provide the parts outside the CDR3, is DTGVSQNPRHKITKRGQNVTFRCDPISEHNRLYWYRQTLGQGPEFLTYFQNEAQLEKSRLLSDRFSAERPKGSFSTLEIQRTEQGDSAMYLCASSLIVTEAFFGQGTRLTVV.

This clone was counted between two and nine times. The rearrangement joins TRBV11-2 to TRBJ2-3; TRBD2 matches 10 bases. Germline V lookup: CDR1 SGHAT, CDR2 FQNNGV. This CDR3 has 15 residues. J was trimmed by 2 bases and V by 6 bases; bases with no gene match: 5. The CDR3 bases are TGTGCCAGCAGATCTAGCGGGGGAGCCACAGATACGCAGTATTTT. It specifies CASRSSGGATDTQYF.

This clone was seen a single time. The rearrangement uses TRBV6-6 and TRBJ1-4; possible D gene TRBD1, 5 bases. Germline CDR1 MNHNY, CDR2 SVGAGI (reference sequence). With 4 bases removed from V and 8 bases from J, the gap between germline ends came to 14 bases. This CDR3 comprises 14 residues. The CDR3 here is CASSSMGVSEKLFF. Here the CDR3 DNA reads TGTGCCAGCAGTTCTATGGGGGTCAGCGAAAAACTGTTTTTT.

This clone showed up just a few times. The J gene is TRBJ1-2, the V gene TRBV19, with 7 bases lining up with TRBD1. Per germline, CDR1 LNHDA and CDR2 SQIVND (reference sequence). The CDR3 is made up of 12 amino acids. The junction had 7 bases not matched to a gene; V was cut back by 8 bases and J by 7 bases. In DNA form, the CDR3 reads TGTGCCAGTCACCAAAGGACAGGTGGCTACACCTTC. This gives the protein CASHQRTGGYTF.

This clone was seen only a few times. Distinct nucleotide sequences in the sample also encode this CDR3. The chain combines TRBV4-3 with TRBJ2-7, with D possibly TRBD2 on 7 matching bases. Germline assignment: CDR1 LGHNA and CDR2 YSLEER. The CDR3 is made up of 16 amino acids. V lost 0 bases to trimming and J lost 3 bases, with 15 bases between them. CDR3 coding DNA: TGCGCCAGCAGCCAAGATAGGAGGGGGGGGAACTACGAGCAGTACTTC. Translation gives CASSQDRRGGNYEQYF.

This chain links TRBV19 with TRBJ1-2; TRBD1 agrees at 7 bases. CDR1 and CDR2 (germline): LNHDA, SQIVND (reference sequence). V lost 8 bases, J lost 4 bases, and 13 bases stayed unmatched. The CDR3 sequence is 15 residues long. Written as DNA, the CDR3 is TGTGCCAGTCGTTTCTCCGGGACAGTCGGCTATGGCTACACCTTC. Protein: CASRFSGTVGYGYTF.

The chain joins TRBV6-5 to TRBJ1-3, with TRBD1 as a possible D gene (6 bases). Trimming stripped 11 bases from V and 0 bases from J, with 14 bases between. This CDR3 is built from 14 residues. Germline V gives CDR1 MNHEY, CDR2 SVGAGI. Here the CDR3 reads CACGQKPSGNTIYF. CDR3 coding DNA: TGTGCCTGCGGACAGAAGCCCTCTGGAAACACCATATATTTT.

The sample holds one count of this clone. The chain uses TRBV10-3 and TRBJ1-1; D gene uncertain. CDR1 and CDR2 (germline): ENHRY, SYGVKD. This CDR3 has 13 amino acids. Trimming left V 7 bases short and J 1 base short, with 10 bases between. The CDR3 protein is CAINIGENTEAFF. DNA for the CDR3: TGTGCCATCAATATCGGAGAGAACACTGAAGCTTTCTTT.

This chain joins TRBV6-5 and TRBJ1-2; 7 nucleotides agree with TRBD1. V was pared by 6 bases and J by 5 bases, with 9 bases of the junction left unmatched. There are 14 residues in the CDR3. Germline CDR1 MNHEY, CDR2 SVGAGI. This CDR3 reads CASSGTASRYGYTF. The CDR3 DNA reads as TGTGCCAGCAGCGGGACAGCCTCGCGTTATGGCTACACCTTC.

The chain joins TRBV13 to TRBJ1-1; the D is unclear. This CDR3 spans 14 amino acids. Looked up from germline, CDR1 is PRHDT and CDR2 is FYEKMQ (reference sequence). V dropped 2 bases and J dropped 2 bases, with 9 bases sitting between them. CDR3: CASSLYPSNTEAFF. CDR3 DNA: TGTGCCAGCAGCTTATATCCAAGTAACACTGAAGCTTTCTTT.

The chain carries TRBV6-5 and TRBJ2-5; D is ambiguous. CDR3 length: 13 residues. The germline V and J ends were trimmed by 0 bases and 5 bases, with 7 bases remaining between them. Germline V lookup: CDR1 MNHEY, CDR2 SVGAGI. The CDR3 DNA sequence: TGTGCCAGCAGTTACTCGTACTCGGAGACCCAGTACTTC. It specifies CASSYSYSETQYF.

This chain joins TRBV5-6 and TRBJ1-1; D is undetermined. Per the germline V gene, CDR1 is SGHDT and CDR2 is YYEEEE. V was cut by 5 bases and J by 3 bases, with 17 bases left in between. This CDR3 has 15 residues. CDR3 region: CASRDWADGYTEAFF. In DNA form, the CDR3 reads TGTGCCAGCAGAGATTGGGCCGACGGGTACACTGAAGCTTTCTTT.

The chain employs TRBV18 and TRBJ1-2; 7 nucleotides agree with TRBD1. The trim removed 3 bases at V and 2 bases at J, leaving 3 bases unmatched. CDR3 length: 14 amino acids. Germline lookup yields CDR1 KGHSH and CDR2 LQKENI. The CDR3 loop is CASSPVGQNYGYTF. DNA for the CDR3: TGTGCCAGCTCACCTGTGGGACAGAACTATGGCTACACCTTC. Combining the CDR3 with reference TRBV18 and TRBJ1-2 gives the whole variable domain NAGVMQNPRHLVRRRGQEARLRCSPMKGHSHVYWYRQLPEEGLKFMVYLQKENIIDESGMPKERFSAEFPKEGPSILRIQQVVRGDSAAYFCASSPVGQNYGYTFGSGTRLTVV.